This T cell receptor beta chain stems from a study of blood T cell repertoires in COVID-19. Turning to the study itself: Donors in the United States, Italy and Spain gave samples during acute or convalescent COVID-19.

Between the trimmed V and J ends, which lost 4 bases and 10 bases, there was a span of 13 bases. The CDR3 has 12 amino acids. Germline V gene data show CDR1 as WNHNN and CDR2 as SYGVQD (reference sequence). In the study's own analysis: Nucleated cell number was recorded as an estimate derived from reference gene primer amplification. TCRdb keeps only in-frame clones here, not all; method: immunoSEQ multiplex PCR. V and J calls and clone size follow that table, whereas D and trimming were derived from the DNA. The repertoire consists of 130,000 to 150,000 clones, with 80% to 90% occurring once and the leading ten covering approximately 8%. The Seattle patients joined while their infection was active and were tracked longitudinally afterward.

The sequence was collected from a woman aged 55-69 years with COVID-19, enrolled during active disease. The material sequenced was peripheral blood. The chain carries TRBV10-1 and TRBJ1-1; possible D gene TRBD1, 6 bases. The CDR3 DNA follows: TGCGCCAGCAGTGCGTCGGGGGCCGTAGCTTTCTTT. Its translation: CASSASGAVAFF.